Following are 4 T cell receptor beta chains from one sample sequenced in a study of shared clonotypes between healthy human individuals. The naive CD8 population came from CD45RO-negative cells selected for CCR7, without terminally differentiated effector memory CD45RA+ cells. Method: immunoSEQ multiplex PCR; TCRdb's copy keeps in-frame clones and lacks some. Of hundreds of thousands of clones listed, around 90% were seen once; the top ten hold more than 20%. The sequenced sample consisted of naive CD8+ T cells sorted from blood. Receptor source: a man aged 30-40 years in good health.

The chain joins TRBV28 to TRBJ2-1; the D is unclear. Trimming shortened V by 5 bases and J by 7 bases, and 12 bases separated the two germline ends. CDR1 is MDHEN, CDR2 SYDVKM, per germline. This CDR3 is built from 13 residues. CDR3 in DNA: TGTGCCAGCAGTAACCGGAGCTCTAATGAGCAGTTCTTC. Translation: CASSNRSSNEQFF.

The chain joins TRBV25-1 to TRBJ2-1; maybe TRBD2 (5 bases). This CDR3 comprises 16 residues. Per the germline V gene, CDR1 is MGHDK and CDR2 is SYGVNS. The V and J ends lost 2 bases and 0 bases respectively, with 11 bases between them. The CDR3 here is CASSEGIGISYNEQFF. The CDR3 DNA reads TGTGCCAGCAGTGAAGGGATCGGGATCTCCTACAATGAGCAGTTCTTC.

CDR3 sequence: CASSAPVAGGSTGELFF. Written as DNA, the CDR3 is TGTGCCAGCAGCGCTCCCGTCGCGGGAGGTAGCACCGGGGAGCTGTTTTTT. This chain uses TRBV9 with TRBJ2-2, with 8 bases identical to TRBD2. CDR3 length equals 17 residues. The V gene's germline CDR1 is SGDLS and CDR2 YYNGEE. Germline trimming cut 3 bases from V and 4 bases from J; bases unmatched to any gene: 11.

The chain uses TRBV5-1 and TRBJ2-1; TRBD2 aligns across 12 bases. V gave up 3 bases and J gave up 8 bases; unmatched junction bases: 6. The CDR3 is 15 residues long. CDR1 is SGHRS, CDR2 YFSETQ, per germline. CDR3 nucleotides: TGCGCCAGCAGCTGGGGACTAGCGGGTAAATATGAGCAGTTCTTC. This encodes CASSWGLAGKYEQFF. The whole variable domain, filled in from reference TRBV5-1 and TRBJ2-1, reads KAGVTQTPRYLIKTRGQQVTLSCSPISGHRSVSWYQQTPGQGLQFLFEYFSETQRNKGNFPGRFSGRQFSNSRSEMNVSTLELGDSALYLCASSWGLAGKYEQFFGPGTRLTVL.